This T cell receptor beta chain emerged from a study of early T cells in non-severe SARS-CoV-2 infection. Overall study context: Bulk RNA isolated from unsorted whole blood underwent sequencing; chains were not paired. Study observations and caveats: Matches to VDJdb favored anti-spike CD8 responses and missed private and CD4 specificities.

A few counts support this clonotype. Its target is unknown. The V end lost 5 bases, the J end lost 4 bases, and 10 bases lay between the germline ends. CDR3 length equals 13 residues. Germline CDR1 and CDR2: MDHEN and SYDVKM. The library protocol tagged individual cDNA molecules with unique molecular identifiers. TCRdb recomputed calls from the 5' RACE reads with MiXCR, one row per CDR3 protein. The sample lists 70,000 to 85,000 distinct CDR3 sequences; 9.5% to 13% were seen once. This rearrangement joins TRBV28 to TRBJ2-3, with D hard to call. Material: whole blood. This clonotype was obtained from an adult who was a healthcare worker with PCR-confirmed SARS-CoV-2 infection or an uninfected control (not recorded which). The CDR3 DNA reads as TGTGCCAGCAGTGGACGAATGGCAGATACGCAGTATTTT. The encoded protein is CASSGRMADTQYF.